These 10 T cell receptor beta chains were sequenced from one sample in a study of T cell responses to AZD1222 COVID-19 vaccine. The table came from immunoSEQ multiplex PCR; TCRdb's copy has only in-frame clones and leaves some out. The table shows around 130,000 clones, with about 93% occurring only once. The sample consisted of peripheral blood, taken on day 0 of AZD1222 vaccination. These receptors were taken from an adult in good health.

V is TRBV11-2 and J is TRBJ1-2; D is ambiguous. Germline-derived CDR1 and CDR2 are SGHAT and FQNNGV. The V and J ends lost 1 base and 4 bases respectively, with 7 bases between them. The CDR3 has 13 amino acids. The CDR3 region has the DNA TGTGCCAGCAGCTTAGTCCCCCGCTATGGCTACACCTTC. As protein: CASSLVPRYGYTF.

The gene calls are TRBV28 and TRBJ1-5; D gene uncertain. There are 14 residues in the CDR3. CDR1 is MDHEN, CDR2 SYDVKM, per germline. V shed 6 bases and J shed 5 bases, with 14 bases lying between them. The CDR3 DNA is TGTGCCAGCAGAGGTGACCTCGGGCATCAGCCCCAGCATTTT. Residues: CASRGDLGHQPQHF.

The CDR3 region has the DNA TGTGCCAGTACCGACGGACCGGGGCTCAATCAGCCCCAGCATTTT. It yields the protein CASTDGPGLNQPQHF. The rearrangement uses TRBV19 and TRBJ1-5; the D gene is possibly TRBD1 (5 bases). In germline, CDR1 is LNHDA, CDR2 SQIVND (reference sequence). V lost 7 bases and J lost 3, with 16 bases in between. The CDR3 is made up of 15 amino acids.

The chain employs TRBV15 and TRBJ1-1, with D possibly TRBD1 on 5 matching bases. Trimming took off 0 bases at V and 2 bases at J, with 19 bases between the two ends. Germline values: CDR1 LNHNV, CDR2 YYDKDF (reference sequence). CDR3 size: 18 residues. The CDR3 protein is CATSRESLTWGPNTEAFF. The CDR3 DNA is TGTGCCACCAGCAGAGAATCCCTCACGTGGGGACCTAACACTGAAGCTTTCTTT. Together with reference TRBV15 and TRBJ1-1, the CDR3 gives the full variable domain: DAMVIQNPRYQVTQFGKPVTLSCSQTLNHNVMYWYQQKSSQAPKLLFHYYDKDFNNEADTPDNFQSRRPNTSFCFLDIRSPGLGDTAMYLCATSRESLTWGPNTEAFFGQGTRLTVV.

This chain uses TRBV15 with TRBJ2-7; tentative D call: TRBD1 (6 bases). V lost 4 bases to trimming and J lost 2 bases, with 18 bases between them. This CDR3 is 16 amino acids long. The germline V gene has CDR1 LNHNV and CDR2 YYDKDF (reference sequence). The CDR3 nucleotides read TGTGCCACCAGCACCTTAGAAGGACAGCTCGCCTACGAGCAGTACTTC. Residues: CATSTLEGQLAYEQYF.

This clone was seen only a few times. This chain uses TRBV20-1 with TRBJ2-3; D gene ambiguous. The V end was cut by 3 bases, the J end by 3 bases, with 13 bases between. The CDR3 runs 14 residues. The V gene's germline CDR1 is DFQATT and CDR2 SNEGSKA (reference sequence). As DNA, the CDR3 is TGCAGTGCTAGTGGTAGGGTGGGGACAGATACGCAGTATTTT. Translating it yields CSASGRVGTDTQYF.

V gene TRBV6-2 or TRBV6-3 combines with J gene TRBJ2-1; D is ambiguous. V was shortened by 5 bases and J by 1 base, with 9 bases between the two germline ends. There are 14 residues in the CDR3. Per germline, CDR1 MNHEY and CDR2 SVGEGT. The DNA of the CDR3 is TGTGCCAGCAGTCGGGTTGGGTCCTACAATGAGCAGTTCTTC. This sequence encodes CASSRVGSYNEQFF.

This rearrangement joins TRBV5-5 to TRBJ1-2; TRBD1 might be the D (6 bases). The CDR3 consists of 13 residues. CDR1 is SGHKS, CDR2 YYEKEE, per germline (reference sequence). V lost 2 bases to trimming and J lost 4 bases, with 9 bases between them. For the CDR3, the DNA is TGTGCCAGCAGCTTAGGGGGACTCTATGGCTACACCTTC. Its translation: CASSLGGLYGYTF.

The DNA of the CDR3 is TGTGCCAGCAGTTTGGGCAGGGCTGCTTTCTTT. This gives the protein CASSLGRAAFF. This chain links TRBV12-3 or TRBV12-4 with TRBJ1-1; the D gene is possibly TRBD1 (5 bases). The CDR3 spans 11 residues. The ends were cut back, 3 bases at V and 11 bases at J, with 10 bases in the middle.

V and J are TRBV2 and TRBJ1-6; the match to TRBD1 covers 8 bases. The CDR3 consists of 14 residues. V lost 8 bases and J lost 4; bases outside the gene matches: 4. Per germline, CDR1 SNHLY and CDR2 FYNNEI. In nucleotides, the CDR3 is TGTGCCAGCTCCCGGGACAGGTATAATTCACCCCTCCACTTT. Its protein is CASSRDRYNSPLHF. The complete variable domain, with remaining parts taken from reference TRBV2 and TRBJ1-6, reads EPEVTQTPSHQVTQMGQEVILRCVPISNHLYFYWYRQILGQKVEFLVSFYNNEISEKSEIFDDQFSVERPDGSNFTLKIRSTKLEDSAMYFCASSRDRYNSPLHFGNGTRLTVT.